Shown below are 27 T cell receptor beta chains from a single sample sequenced in a study of T cell changes during pregnancy in multiple sclerosis. Profiling relied on immunoSEQ multiplex PCR, and the TCRdb table lists in-frame clones only, not all of them. In the table there are over 70,000 clones, approximately 90% of which are singletons. The starting material was peripheral blood, obtained in the first trimester of pregnancy. The receptors were sampled from a female donor in good health, enrolled as a control in a pregnancy study.

The V gene is TRBV5-1, the J gene TRBJ2-5, with D possibly being TRBD1 (7 bases). The CDR3 loop spans 14 amino acids. Looked up from germline, CDR1 is SGHRS and CDR2 is YFSETQ. V gave up 3 bases and J gave up 4 bases, with 13 bases separating them. The CDR3, as DNA: TGCGCCAGCAGCTCCAACAGGGGAGGAGAGACCCAGTACTTC. Its translation is CASSSNRGGETQYF.

The CDR3 DNA sequence: TGCAGCGTTAGGCCTAGCGGGAGAGTTCACGTTCCCAATGAGCAGTTCTTC. Translated: CSVRPSGRVHVPNEQFF. The chain couples TRBV29-1 to TRBJ2-1; 10 positions agree with TRBD2. The CDR3 length is 17 residues. The V gene's germline CDR1 is SQVTM and CDR2 ANQGSEA. The V segment lost 5 bases and the J segment 6 bases; nucleotides outside the gene matches: 16.

The V gene is TRBV21-1, the J gene TRBJ2-1; the DNA was not used to check the table's D call, TRBD1. TRBV21-1 is annotated as a pseudogene. The CDR3 is made up of 15 amino acids. The CDR3 coding sequence is TGTGCCAGCAGTGGGGACAGGGGGAAATACAATGAGCAGTTCTTC. Its translation is CASSGDRGKYNEQFF.

The V and J genes are TRBV29-1 and TRBJ2-7, with D possibly TRBD2 on 5 matching bases. Trimming left V 2 bases short and J 3 bases short, with 14 bases between. Germline CDR1 reads SQVTM; CDR2 reads ANQGSEA. The CDR3 totals 14 residues. The CDR3 DNA sequence: TGCAGCGTTGAAACGGGAAAAGAGGACTACGAGCAGTACTTC. Translation gives CSVETGKEDYEQYF.

The rearrangement uses TRBV2 and TRBJ1-2; no clear D. V was clipped by 4 bases and J by 0 bases, with 9 bases between them. This CDR3 contains 14 residues. The germline gives CDR1 SNHLY, CDR2 FYNNEI. The CDR3 nucleotides are TGTGCCAGCAGTGCGCCGGAGACTAACTATGGCTACACCTTC. Amino acid sequence: CASSAPETNYGYTF.

The J gene is TRBJ2-5, the V gene TRBV28; the match to TRBD1 covers 10 bases. This CDR3 is 15 amino acids long. V lost 5 bases and J lost 5; bases outside the gene matches: 8. The germline gives CDR1 MDHEN, CDR2 SYDVKM. The CDR3 DNA is TGTGCCAGCAGTGCCGGGACAGGGGTTTGGGAGACCCAGTACTTC. This translates into CASSAGTGVWETQYF.

This clone was detected only a few times. This chain joins TRBV29-1 and TRBJ2-5; tentative D call: TRBD2 (7 bases). The length of the CDR3 is 11 residues. Germline loops: CDR1 SQVTM, CDR2 ANQGSEA. V was shortened by 6 bases and J by 5 bases, with 10 bases between the two germline ends. The DNA for the CDR3 is TGCAGCGTAAAGGGGGGGGAGACCCAGTACTTC. Residues: CSVKGGETQYF.

The CDR3 sequence: CASSDITGLAGPNTGELFF. The CDR3 bases are TGTGCCAGCAGTGATATAACGGGACTAGCGGGCCCGAACACCGGGGAGCTGTTTTTT. V gene TRBV6-1 combines with J gene TRBJ2-2; 12 positions match TRBD2. This CDR3 comprises 19 residues. Germline-derived CDR1 and CDR2 are MNHNS and SASEGT. Unmatched junction bases numbered 8, after V lost 3 bases and J lost 0 bases.

This clone was counted once. The V call is TRBV28, the J call TRBJ1-6, with D perhaps TRBD1 (5 bases). V lost 8 bases, J lost 10 bases, and 21 bases lay in between. Germline CDR1 and CDR2: MDHEN and SYDVKM. The CDR3 is 15 amino acids. CDR3 sequence: CASLISGGRNSPLHF. CDR3 bases: TGTGCCAGCCTAATAAGCGGGGGAAGGAACTCACCCCTCCACTTT.

To note about this clone: A read error may produce the germline difference seen at one junction end. V usage is TRBV2 and J usage is TRBJ2-7; 9 bases are shared with TRBD1. There are 10 residues in the CDR3. CDR1 and CDR2 (germline): SNHLY, FYNNEI. The CDR3 DNA is TGTACCAGCCGCGGACAGGGGCCTTACTTC. Protein: CTSRGQGPYF.

J is TRBJ2-1 and V is TRBV25-1, with a tentative D call TRBD1 (5 bases). The V end was cut by 2 bases, the J end by 5 bases, with 7 bases between. Germline V gene sequence: CDR1 MGHDK, CDR2 SYGVNS. The CDR3 is 13 residues long. The CDR3 bases are TGTGCCAGCAGTGAAGCAGGGAACAATGAGCAGTTCTTC. Its translation is CASSEAGNNEQFF.

The rearrangement links TRBV27 to TRBJ1-2; D is uncertain. The germline V and J ends were trimmed by 3 bases and 1 base, with 6 bases remaining between them. This CDR3 region has 13 residues. The germline gives CDR1 MNHEY, CDR2 SMNVEV (reference sequence). The CDR3 sequence is CASSFSDNYGYTF. The CDR3 coding sequence is TGTGCCAGCAGTTTTTCAGATAACTATGGCTACACCTTC.

The chain is built from TRBV5-6 and TRBJ2-7; no clear D gene. CDR3 length: 14 amino acids. Trimming shortened V by 0 bases and J by 3 bases, and 10 bases separated the two germline ends. Germline V gene sequence: CDR1 SGHDT, CDR2 YYEEEE. CDR3 nucleotide sequence: TGTGCCAGCAGCTTGGGCCAGGCTAACTACGAGCAGTACTTC. Amino acids: CASSLGQANYEQYF.

V usage is TRBV19 and J usage is TRBJ2-3; a possible D gene is TRBD1 (5 bases). V lost 5 bases to trimming and J lost 5 bases, with 11 bases between them. The length of the CDR3 is 13 residues. Germline V gene data show CDR1 as LNHDA and CDR2 as SQIVND (reference sequence). CDR3 in DNA: TGTGCCAGTAGTCCACAGGTTGAAGATACGCAGTATTTT. Encoded protein: CASSPQVEDTQYF.

The CDR3 DNA sequence: TGTGCCAGCAGCTTGGCTAGAGGGGAGACCCAGTACTTC. Protein product: CASSLARGETQYF. This chain joins TRBV5-5 and TRBJ2-5; the D gene is possibly TRBD2 (5 bases). The CDR3 length is 13 residues. The germline gives CDR1 SGHKS, CDR2 YYEKEE (reference sequence). Trimming left V 0 bases short and J 5 bases short, with 8 bases between.

This sequence joins TRBV13 and TRBJ1-1; D perhaps matches TRBD1 (6 bases). The CDR3 sequence is 13 residues long. Trimming removed 5 bases from V and 4 bases from J, with 11 bases in between. CDR1 PRHDT and CDR2 FYEKMQ come from the germline V gene (reference sequence). This CDR3 is CASSKRGGTEAFF. Written as DNA, the CDR3 is TGTGCCAGCAGCAAAAGGGGGGGCACTGAAGCTTTCTTT.

The chain has TRBV13 and TRBJ2-4, with TRBD2 as a possible D gene (6 bases). V lost 3 bases, J lost 7 bases, and 10 bases lay in between. Germline values: CDR1 PRHDT, CDR2 FYEKMQ (reference sequence). The CDR3 has 13 amino acids. CDR3 sequence reads: CASSFGGTNIQYF. The CDR3 DNA reads as TGTGCCAGCAGCTTCGGAGGGACGAACATTCAGTACTTC.

This chain connects TRBV5-4 to TRBJ2-1; D is perhaps TRBD2 (6 bases). V lost 3 bases to trimming and J lost 6 bases, with 10 bases between them. The V gene's germline CDR1 is SGHNT and CDR2 YYREEE (reference sequence). The CDR3 runs to 13 residues. The CDR3 DNA reads TGTGCCAGCAGCTCCGGGGGAGGCAATGAGCAGTTCTTC. Translating gives CASSSGGGNEQFF.

The genes are TRBV10-2 and TRBJ1-2, with 9 bases fitting TRBD1. This CDR3 has 14 amino acids. Germline CDR1 reads WSHSY; CDR2 reads SAAADI. V trimming: 2 bases; J trimming: 4 bases; junction bases outside the gene matches: 2. This CDR3 is CASSETGGLYGYTF. The CDR3 bases are TGCGCCAGCAGTGAGACAGGGGGCCTCTATGGCTACACCTTC.

The chain combines TRBV28 with TRBJ2-7, with 13 nucleotides matching TRBD2. After removal of 3 bases from V and 3 bases from J, the junction contained 20 bases not matched to a gene. Germline CDR1 MDHEN, CDR2 SYDVKM. The CDR3 has 21 residues. This chain's CDR3 is CASSLGLAGFFDLGLDYEQYF. The CDR3 region has the DNA TGTGCCAGCAGTTTGGGACTAGCGGGATTCTTTGATTTGGGCTTAGACTACGAGCAGTACTTC.

The gene calls are TRBV28 and TRBJ2-3; TRBD1 aligns across 7 bases. This CDR3 is 15 amino acids long. CDR1 and CDR2 (germline): MDHEN, SYDVKM. V gave up 7 bases and J gave up 2 bases; unmatched junction bases: 9. This chain's CDR3 is CASTLGQAFTDTQYF. The DNA of the CDR3 is TGTGCCAGCACCCTAGGACAGGCCTTCACAGATACGCAGTATTTT.

The genes are TRBV6-1 and TRBJ1-5, with D uncertain. Germline loops: CDR1 MNHNS, CDR2 SASEGT. The CDR3 has 16 amino acids. The ends were cut back, 1 base at V and 1 base at J, with 11 bases in the middle. For the CDR3, the DNA is TGTGCCAGCAGTGAAGTAACTGGTCTGAGCAATCAGCCCCAGCATTTT. Translated, it gives CASSEVTGLSNQPQHF.

V gene TRBV25-1 combines with J gene TRBJ2-3; 12 bases are a match to TRBD2. CDR1 and CDR2 (germline): MGHDK, SYGVNS. The J segment lost 5 bases and the V segment lost 3 bases, leaving 6 bases of the junction unmatched. The CDR3 contains 16 residues. This CDR3 is CASSEASGRAVDTQYF. For the CDR3, the DNA is TGTGCCAGCAGTGAGGCTAGCGGGAGGGCCGTAGATACGCAGTATTTT.

The rearrangement links TRBV2 to TRBJ1-2; TRBD1 matches 8 bases. The germline CDR1 and CDR2 sequences are SNHLY and FYNNEI. CDR3 length equals 15 residues. After removal of 6 bases from V and 0 bases from J, the junction contained 6 bases not matched to a gene. The CDR3 sequence: CASSAGTGSNYGYTF. The CDR3 DNA follows: TGTGCCAGCAGCGCCGGGACAGGCTCTAACTATGGCTACACCTTC. The full variable domain, with the rest looked up from reference TRBV2 and TRBJ1-2, is EPEVTQTPSHQVTQMGQEVILRCVPISNHLYFYWYRQILGQKVEFLVSFYNNEISEKSEIFDDQFSVERPDGSNFTLKIRSTKLEDSAMYFCASSAGTGSNYGYTFGSGTRLTVV.

This clone was recorded a few times. This chain links TRBV4-1 with TRBJ1-1, with 10 bases fitting TRBD1. With 3 bases clipped from V and 3 bases from J, the junction kept 10 bases outside the gene matches. Germline V gene data show CDR1 as MGHRA and CDR2 as YSYEKL. The CDR3 extends over 17 amino acids. The DNA for the CDR3 is TGCGCCAGCAGCCAGGCCCCAGGACAGGGGGAGGACACTGAAGCTTTCTTT. Translation gives CASSQAPGQGEDTEAFF.

Written as DNA, the CDR3 is TGCGCCAGCAGCATGGAACGGACTAGCGGGAGGGGGTCCTACAATGAGCAGTTCTTC. Translation: CASSMERTSGRGSYNEQFF. The chain has TRBV5-1 and TRBJ2-1, with 15 bases fitting TRBD2. Germline V gives CDR1 SGHRS, CDR2 YFSETQ. The CDR3 runs to 19 residues. J was trimmed by 1 base and V by 4 bases; bases with no gene match: 9. The full variable domain, with the rest looked up from reference TRBV5-1 and TRBJ2-1, is KAGVTQTPRYLIKTRGQQVTLSCSPISGHRSVSWYQQTPGQGLQFLFEYFSETQRNKGNFPGRFSGRQFSNSRSEMNVSTLELGDSALYLCASSMERTSGRGSYNEQFFGPGTRLTVL.

The chain joins TRBV10-3 to TRBJ2-2; 7 bases map to TRBD1. The CDR3 runs 15 residues. Unmatched junction bases numbered 11, after V lost 7 bases and J lost 6 bases. The germline V gene encodes CDR1 ENHRY and CDR2 SYGVKD. The CDR3 sequence: CAIKGSGGEAGELFF. The CDR3 bases are TGTGCCATCAAGGGATCAGGGGGAGAGGCCGGGGAGCTGTTTTTT.